This T cell receptor beta chain comes out of a study of blood T cell repertoires in COVID-19. About the study: Acute-phase and convalescent COVID-19 samples originated in the United States, Italy and Spain. Sample material is recorded as cDNA or gDNA derived from T cells, B-cell-depleted T cells, or PBMCs.

The CDR3 runs 15 residues. Germline loops: CDR1 KGHSH, CDR2 LQKENI. Trimming left V 2 bases short and J 5 bases short, with 13 bases between. Per the original data handling: Amplification with reference gene primers provided the estimates of nucleated cell counts. Sequenced by immunoSEQ multiplex PCR; TCRdb stores in-frame clones only, minus some. For V, J and clone size, that table is used; D and trimming come from the DNA. This sample has some 74,000 clones, with 65% to 90% found just once. The rearrangement links TRBV18 to TRBJ1-5, with D hard to call. The TCR originated in a man at least 80 years old with acute or convalescent COVID-19. The sample was peripheral blood. CDR3 sequence reads: CASSPGPREDQPQHF. The CDR3 region has the DNA TGTGCCAGCTCACCAGGCCCTCGAGAGGATCAGCCCCAGCATTTT. Full variable domain (rest looked up from reference TRBV18 and TRBJ1-5): NAGVMQNPRHLVRRRGQEARLRCSPMKGHSHVYWYRQLPEEGLKFMVYLQKENIIDESGMPKERFSAEFPKEGPSILRIQQVVRGDSAAYFCASSPGPREDQPQHFGDGTRLSIL.